Here is one TCR beta chain with its context. Its antigen is as yet unknown. The authors prepared the TCRbeta library with unique molecular identifiers. TCRdb analysed the PCR reads with MiXCR anew, one entry per CDR3 protein. The sample includes approximately 89,000 distinct CDR3 sequences, about 14% of them seen just once. The record originates from a study of T-cell reconstitution after alpha-beta-depleted transplantation in children. Trimming took off 1 base at V and 6 bases at J, with 16 bases between the two ends. Looked up from germline, CDR1 is SGHVS and CDR2 is FQNEAQ. CDR3 length: 16 amino acids. Study-wide results and limits: High day-60 TCRbeta diversity in some patients came from surviving recipient T cells and thymic progenitors. The origin of alpha-beta T cells about two months after transplant was reportedly several hundred expanded graft clones. Counts and diversity of T cells one year after transplant came mostly from newly produced T cells.

The clonotype was recovered from a male patient between 2 and 10 years old who had a stem cell transplant for acute lymphoblastic leukemia, so the T cells may come from the graft donor. The chain links TRBV7-8 to TRBJ1-5, with TRBD1 as a possible D gene (6 bases). Source: PBMCs, mostly from graft donor cells, taken 180 days after TCRalphabeta/CD19-depleted stem cell transplant. CDR3 bases: TGTGCCAGCAGCTTAGAGGCAGGGGCTTTATTTCAGCCCCAGCATTTT. Translating it yields CASSLEAGALFQPQHF.